The next 18 T cell receptor beta chains were all read from a single sample in a study of blood T cell repertoires in COVID-19. The data were produced by immunoSEQ multiplex PCR, yet TCRdb's version contains in-frame clones alone and is incomplete. The sample has 200,000 to 250,000 clones; 75% to 90% are singletons. Sequenced: PBMCs or T cells enriched from blood (not recorded which). The receptors shown here come from a woman aged 18-29 years in a cohort exposed to, infected with or recovered from COVID-19 (not recorded which).

The chain combines TRBV19 with TRBJ1-3; 7 bases line up with TRBD1. CDR3 size: 16 residues. Trimming at V came to 5 bases and at J to 0 bases, leaving 7 bases not matched to a gene. CDR1 is LNHDA and CDR2 is SQIVND in the germline V gene (reference sequence). The CDR3 sequence is CASSLDRPFSGNTIYF. The CDR3 bases are TGTGCCAGTAGTTTGGACAGGCCCTTCTCTGGAAACACCATATATTTT.

The genes are TRBV19 and TRBJ1-5, with no clear D. Germline values: CDR1 LNHDA, CDR2 SQIVND (reference sequence). V lost 0 bases, J lost 5 bases, and 14 bases lay in between. The CDR3 loop spans 16 amino acids. In DNA form, the CDR3 reads TGTGCCAGTAGTATAGATCCGGGAACCCCCTATCAGCCCCAGCATTTT. This encodes CASSIDPGTPYQPQHF.

V and J are TRBV28 and TRBJ2-3; 13 bases map to TRBD2. V lost 2 bases and J lost 7; bases outside the gene matches: 3. Germline CDR1 MDHEN, CDR2 SYDVKM. The CDR3 contains 15 residues. CDR3 region: CASSLGTSGTNTQYF. The CDR3 nucleotides read TGTGCCAGCAGTTTAGGGACTAGCGGGACGAATACGCAGTATTTT.

This clone appeared once. The chain employs TRBV29-1 and TRBJ2-5; the D gene is possibly TRBD2 (5 bases). V lost 3 bases to trimming and J lost 1 base, with 15 bases between them. The CDR3 has 15 amino acids. Germline V gives CDR1 SQVTM, CDR2 ANQGSEA. The CDR3 is CSVERESLSQETQYF. The CDR3 DNA reads TGCAGCGTTGAGAGGGAGTCACTATCCCAAGAGACCCAGTACTTC.

Written as DNA, the CDR3 is TGTGCCAGCAGTTTCCTGCTAGCGGGGGGGAGGGCAGATACGCAGTATTTT. Translation gives CASSFLLAGGRADTQYF. The rearrangement uses TRBV28 and TRBJ2-3; 12 bases are a match to TRBD2. This CDR3 region has 17 residues. Per germline, CDR1 MDHEN and CDR2 SYDVKM. V was clipped by 3 bases and J by 4 bases; unmatched bases: 8.

The chain carries TRBV10-3 and TRBJ1-2; unclear D gene. Trimming took 0 bases from V and 1 from J, leaving 6 bases between them. CDR3 length: 14 amino acids. CDR1 is ENHRY, CDR2 SYGVKD, per germline. CDR3 loop: CAISESGGNYGYTF. CDR3 nucleotide sequence: TGTGCCATCAGTGAGTCTGGAGGTAACTATGGCTACACCTTC.

This chain joins TRBV6-6 and TRBJ1-1; TRBD1 agrees at 8 bases. The CDR3 extends over 14 amino acids. V lost 2 bases and J lost 14; bases outside the gene matches: 13. Looked up from germline, CDR1 is MNHNY and CDR2 is SVGAGI (reference sequence). CDR3 DNA sequence: TGTGCCAGCAGTTACGGGAGGGTTGTGGACAGGGCCTTCTTT. This codes for CASSYGRVVDRAFF.

The genes are TRBV21-1 and TRBJ2-6; the D call in the table, TRBD2, was not verified against the DNA. TRBV21-1 is described as a pseudogene. The CDR3 spans 19 residues. CDR3 residues: CASSKVWDWEGSGANVLTF. In DNA, the CDR3 is TGTGCCAGCAGCAAAGTCTGGGACTGGGAGGGCTCTGGGGCCAACGTCCTGACTTTC.

The chain carries TRBV3-1 (or the pseudogene TRBV3-2) and TRBJ1-4; 9 bases match TRBD1. Germline CDR1 and CDR2: LGHDT and YNNKEL (reference sequence). Trimming at V came to 3 bases and at J to 6 bases, leaving 5 bases not matched to a gene. The CDR3 covers 15 residues. The CDR3 bases are TGTGCCAGCAGCCAGACGACAGGGGGAGATGAAAAACTGTTTTTT. It yields the protein CASSQTTGGDEKLFF.

This clone was observed a single time. The rearrangement joins TRBV11-3 to TRBJ2-1, with 10 bases identical to TRBD2. J was trimmed by 6 bases and V by 4 bases; bases with no gene match: 9. The germline V gene encodes CDR1 SGHNT and CDR2 YENEEA. The CDR3 runs 16 residues. The chain's CDR3 is CASSYEAGGRGNEQFF. The CDR3 DNA reads TGTGCCAGCAGCTACGAAGCGGGAGGGCGGGGCAATGAGCAGTTCTTC.

The rearrangement uses TRBV19 and TRBJ2-1; the match to TRBD2 covers 8 bases. Germline V gene sequence: CDR1 LNHDA, CDR2 SQIVND (reference sequence). This CDR3 contains 15 residues. V lost 0 bases to trimming and J lost 2 bases; unmatched junction nucleotides: 0. The CDR3 sequence is CASSIDSGAYNEQFF. The CDR3 DNA reads TGTGCCAGTAGTATAGATAGCGGGGCCTACAATGAGCAGTTCTTC.

V gene TRBV12-3 or TRBV12-4 combines with J gene TRBJ2-7; TRBD1 might be the D (5 bases). V was pared by 5 bases and J by 4 bases, with 9 bases between. The CDR3 is made up of 12 amino acids. The DNA for the CDR3 is TGTGCCAGCAGTGGGGCACCTTACGAGCAGTACTTC. This translates into CASSGAPYEQYF.

The chain uses TRBV2 and TRBJ2-1, with a possible D match to TRBD2 (6 bases). Germline loops: CDR1 SNHLY, CDR2 FYNNEI. The CDR3 is made up of 15 amino acids. Trimming removed 4 bases at V and 1 base at J, with 11 bases between. Here the CDR3 reads CASSGGLTSYNEQFF. The CDR3, as DNA: TGTGCCAGCAGTGGAGGACTAACTTCCTACAATGAGCAGTTCTTC.

The chain couples TRBV7-8 to TRBJ1-6, with D possibly being TRBD1 (6 bases). The CDR3 totals 16 residues. V was pared by 0 bases and J by 9 bases, with 15 bases between. In germline, CDR1 is SGHVS, CDR2 FQNEAQ. This CDR3 reads CASSLAGGGGLSPLHF. CDR3 DNA sequence: TGTGCCAGCAGCTTAGCGGGCGGGGGGGGGCTTTCACCCCTCCACTTT.

CDR3: CSVERSMNTEAFF. The CDR3 DNA sequence: TGCAGCGTTGAACGGTCCATGAACACTGAAGCTTTCTTT. The chain recombines TRBV29-1 with TRBJ1-1; D is unresolved. Trimming cost V 2 bases and J 0 bases, with 7 bases left between them. This CDR3 region has 13 residues. CDR1 and CDR2 (germline): SQVTM, ANQGSEA.

The V call is TRBV19, the J call TRBJ1-2; 7 bases agree with TRBD1. CDR1 is LNHDA, CDR2 SQIVND, per germline (reference sequence). CDR3 length: 11 amino acids. Trimming took 5 bases from V and 7 from J; bases not matched to a gene: 1. The CDR3, as DNA: TGTGCCAGTAGTGGGGACAGTGGCTACACCTTC. Protein sequence: CASSGDSGYTF.

The chain combines TRBV5-1 with TRBJ2-5; a weak D match, TRBD2 (6 bases). The germline CDR1 and CDR2 sequences are SGHRS and YFSETQ. V was pared by 0 bases and J by 5 bases, with 14 bases between. The CDR3 covers 15 residues. The chain's CDR3 is CASSLGLEDGETQYF. CDR3 coding DNA: TGCGCCAGCAGCTTGGGACTAGAGGATGGTGAGACCCAGTACTTC. Full variable domain (remainder filled in from reference TRBV5-1 and TRBJ2-5): KAGVTQTPRYLIKTRGQQVTLSCSPISGHRSVSWYQQTPGQGLQFLFEYFSETQRNKGNFPGRFSGRQFSNSRSEMNVSTLELGDSALYLCASSLGLEDGETQYFGPGTRLLVL.

This sequence joins TRBV9 and TRBJ2-5; TRBD2 aligns across 12 bases. The germline V gene encodes CDR1 SGDLS and CDR2 YYNGEE. Trimming cost V 7 bases and J 7 bases; bases outside gene matches: 11. CDR3 length equals 15 residues. CDR3 loop: CASYDRTSGEGTQYF. The CDR3 DNA follows: TGTGCCAGCTACGACCGGACTAGCGGGGAGGGGACCCAGTACTTC. The variable domain in full, completed from reference TRBV9 and TRBJ2-5, reads DSGVTQTPKHLITATGQRVTLRCSPRSGDLSVYWYQQSLDQGLQFLIQYYNGEERAKGNILERFSAQQFPDLHSELNLSSLELGDSALYFCASYDRTSGEGTQYFGPGTRLLVL.